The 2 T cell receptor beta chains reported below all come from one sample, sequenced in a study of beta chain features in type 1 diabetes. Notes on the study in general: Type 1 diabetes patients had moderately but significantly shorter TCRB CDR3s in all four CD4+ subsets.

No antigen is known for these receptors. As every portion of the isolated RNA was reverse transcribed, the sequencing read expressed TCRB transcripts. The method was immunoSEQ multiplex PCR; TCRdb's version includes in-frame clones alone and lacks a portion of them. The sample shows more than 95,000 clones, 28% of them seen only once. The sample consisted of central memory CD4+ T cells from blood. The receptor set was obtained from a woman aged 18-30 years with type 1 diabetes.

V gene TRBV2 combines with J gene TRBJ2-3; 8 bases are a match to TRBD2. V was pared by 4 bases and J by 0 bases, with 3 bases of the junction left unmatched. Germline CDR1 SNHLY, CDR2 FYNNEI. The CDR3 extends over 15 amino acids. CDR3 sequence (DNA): TGTGCCAGCAGTGCGGGGACTAGTAGCACAGATACGCAGTATTTT. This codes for CASSAGTSSTDTQYF.

This chain's CDR3 is CATGQGTEQYF. CDR3 nucleotides: TGTGCCACAGGACAGGGTACCGAGCAGTACTTC. This rearrangement joins TRBV28 to TRBJ2-7, with 8 bases aligning to TRBD1. Germline values: CDR1 MDHEN, CDR2 SYDVKM. The CDR3 contains 11 residues. V shed 10 bases and J 6 bases; nucleotides not matched to a gene: 5. The variable domain in full, with the rest retrieved from reference TRBV28 and TRBJ2-7, is DVKVTQSSRYLVKRTGEKVFLECVQDMDHENMFWYRQDPGLGLRLIYFSYDVKMKEKGDIPEGYSVSREKKERFSLILESASTNQTSMYLCATGQGTEQYFGPGTRLTVT.